These 12 T cell receptor beta chains originate from one sample sequenced in a study of identical twins. Each CDR3 protein gets one entry after TCRdb re-called the 5' RACE reads with MiXCR. The repertoire includes hundreds of thousands of distinct CDR3 sequences, approximately 7% of them detected once, and more than 3% sits in the top ten. The same data also went into a second study, on yellow fever vaccine responses in identical twins.

The source material was memory (CD45RO+) T cells sorted from blood. All receptors derive from a woman aged 18-30 years in good health.

This clonotype was counted a few times. This chain uses TRBV6-4 with TRBJ2-1, with 11 nucleotides matching TRBD1. V shed 0 bases, J shed 9 bases, and the junction held 7 bases outside the gene matches. Per germline, CDR1 MRHNA and CDR2 SNTAGT. CDR3 length: 16 residues. The CDR3 DNA follows: TGTGCCAGCAGTGACTCGCCCGGACAGGGGGCCGGTGAGCAGTTCTTC. It translates to CASSDSPGQGAGEQFF.

This chain uses TRBV20-1 with TRBJ1-1, with 9 positions matching TRBD1. The CDR3 length is 12 residues. Per the germline V gene, CDR1 is DFQATT and CDR2 is SNEGSKA (reference sequence). CDR3 DNA sequence: TGCGGGACAGGGCGGTTGAACACTGAAGCTTTCTTT. Translated: CGTGRLNTEAFF.

This clonotype showed up just a few times. V and J are TRBV6-1 and TRBJ1-2, with D possibly matching TRBD1 (5 bases). This CDR3 contains 13 residues. Trimming cost V 6 bases and J 7 bases, with 15 bases left between them. The germline V gene encodes CDR1 MNHNS and CDR2 SASEGT. The chain's CDR3 is CASRTPGGVGYTF. CDR3 in DNA: TGTGCCAGCAGAACACCGGGAGGGGTTGGCTACACCTTC.

The V gene is TRBV29-1, the J gene TRBJ1-4, with D perhaps matching TRBD1 (5 bases). Germline V lookup: CDR1 SQVTM, CDR2 ANQGSEA. CDR3 length: 13 amino acids. V gave up 5 bases and J gave up 8 bases, with 15 bases separating them. CDR3 bases: TGCAGCGTTAATGGCAGGGTAGGAGAAAAACTGTTTTTT. The encoded protein is CSVNGRVGEKLFF.

Here the CDR3 reads CASSLTGGTSYEQYF. The CDR3 region has the DNA TGTGCCAGCAGCTTAACGGGGGGGACCTCCTACGAGCAGTACTTC. The chain joins TRBV7-3 to TRBJ2-7, with 7 bases identical to TRBD2. V lost 0 bases and J lost 0; bases outside the gene matches: 2. The CDR3 has 15 residues. Per the germline V gene, CDR1 is SGHTA and CDR2 is FQGTGA.

The table lists this clonotype with many counts. This rearrangement joins TRBV5-1 to TRBJ2-2; D not certain. Germline loops: CDR1 SGHRS, CDR2 YFSETQ. V was clipped by 4 bases and J by 1 base, with 8 bases between them. There are 14 residues in the CDR3. The CDR3 sequence is CASSGQVNTGELFF. The CDR3, as DNA: TGCGCCAGCAGCGGCCAGGTGAACACCGGGGAGCTGTTTTTT.

The table lists this clonotype with a few counts. The chain couples TRBV12-3 or TRBV12-4 to TRBJ2-2; D might be TRBD1 (6 bases). This CDR3 has 14 residues. The V end was cut by 7 bases, the J end by 4 bases, with 13 bases between. The CDR3 bases are TGTGCCAGCACGCAGGGGATGGGCACCGGGGAGCTGTTTTTT. As protein: CASTQGMGTGELFF.

The chain is built from TRBV7-2 and TRBJ2-3, with TRBD2 identical over 7 bases. CDR1 is SGHTA and CDR2 is FQGNSA in the germline V gene. Germline trimming cut 5 bases from V and 4 bases from J; bases unmatched to any gene: 15. The CDR3 sequence is 17 residues long. CDR3 bases: TGTGCCAGCAGCGGCATCACTAGCGCGGGCGGGGCAGATACGCAGTATTTT. Encoded protein: CASSGITSAGGADTQYF.

This clonotype was seen only a few times. The chain joins TRBV20-1 to TRBJ2-1, with 8 bases lining up with TRBD2. With 5 bases clipped from V and 0 bases from J, the junction kept 9 bases outside the gene matches. Germline-derived CDR1 and CDR2 are DFQATT and SNEGSKA (reference sequence). The CDR3 is made up of 16 amino acids. The CDR3 sequence: CSAQTQRGSSYNEQFF. The CDR3 bases are TGCAGTGCTCAAACCCAGCGGGGGAGCTCCTACAATGAGCAGTTCTTC.

The chain is built from TRBV12-3 or TRBV12-4 and TRBJ1-1; 10 bases match TRBD1. The CDR3 is 14 residues long. V trimming: 4 bases; J trimming: 4 bases; junction bases outside the gene matches: 3. CDR3 coding DNA: TGTGCCAGCAGTTCGACAGGGGGCATCACTGAAGCTTTCTTT. Protein: CASSSTGGITEAFF.

The genes are TRBV18 and TRBJ2-7, with 8 bases fitting TRBD1. Germline V gives CDR1 KGHSH, CDR2 LQKENI. After removal of 4 bases from V and 6 bases from J, the junction contained 8 bases not matched to a gene. This CDR3 is 14 amino acids long. CDR3 in DNA: TGTGCCAGCTCACAATCGACAGGGGACACCGAGCAGTACTTC. It yields the protein CASSQSTGDTEQYF.

The sample holds a few counts of this clonotype. The chain joins TRBV20-1 to TRBJ2-3, with no clear D. V was trimmed by 3 bases and J by 8 bases, leaving 9 bases between them. The germline V gene has CDR1 DFQATT and CDR2 SNEGSKA (reference sequence). The CDR3 has 11 residues. Written as DNA, the CDR3 is TGCAGTGCTAGCGCGTGGGGTACGCAGTATTTT. This sequence encodes CSASAWGTQYF.